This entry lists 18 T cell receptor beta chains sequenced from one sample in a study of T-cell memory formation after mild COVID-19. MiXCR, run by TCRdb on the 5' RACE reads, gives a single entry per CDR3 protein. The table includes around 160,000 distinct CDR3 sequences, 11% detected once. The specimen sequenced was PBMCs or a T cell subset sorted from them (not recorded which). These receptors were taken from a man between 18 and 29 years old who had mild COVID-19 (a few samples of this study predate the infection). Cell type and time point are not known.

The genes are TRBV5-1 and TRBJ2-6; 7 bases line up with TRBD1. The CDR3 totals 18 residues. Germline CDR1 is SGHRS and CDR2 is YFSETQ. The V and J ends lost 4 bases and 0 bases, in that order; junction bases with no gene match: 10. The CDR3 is CASSPKTGLGSGANVLTF. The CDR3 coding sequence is TGCGCCAGCAGCCCGAAGACAGGGTTAGGCTCTGGGGCCAACGTCCTGACTTTC.

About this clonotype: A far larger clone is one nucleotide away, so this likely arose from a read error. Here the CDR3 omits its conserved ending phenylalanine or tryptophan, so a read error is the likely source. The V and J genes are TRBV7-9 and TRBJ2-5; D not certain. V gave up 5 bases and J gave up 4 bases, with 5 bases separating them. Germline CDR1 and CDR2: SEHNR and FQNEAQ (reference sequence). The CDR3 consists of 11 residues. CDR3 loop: CASSPRETQYV. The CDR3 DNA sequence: TGTGCCAGCAGCCCTCGAGAGACCCAGTACGTC.

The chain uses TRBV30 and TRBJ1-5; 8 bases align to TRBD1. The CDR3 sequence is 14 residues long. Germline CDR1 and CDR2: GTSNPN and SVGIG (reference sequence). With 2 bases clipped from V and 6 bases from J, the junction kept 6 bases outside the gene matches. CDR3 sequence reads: CAWSYDRGPQPQHF. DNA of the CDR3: TGTGCCTGGAGTTATGACAGGGGCCCTCAGCCCCAGCATTTT. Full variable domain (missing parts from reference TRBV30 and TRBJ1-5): SQTIHQWPATLVQPVGSPLSLECTVEGTSNPNLYWYRQAAGRGLQLLFYSVGIGQISSEVPQNLSASRPQDRQFILSSKKLLLSDSGFYLCAWSYDRGPQPQHFGDGTRLSIL.

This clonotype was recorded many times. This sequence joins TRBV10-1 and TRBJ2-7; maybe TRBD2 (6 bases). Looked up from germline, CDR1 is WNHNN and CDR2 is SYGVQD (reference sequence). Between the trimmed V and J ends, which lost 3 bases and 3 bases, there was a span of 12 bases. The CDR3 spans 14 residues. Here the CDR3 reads CASSEGDSRYEQYF. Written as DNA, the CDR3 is TGCGCCAGCAGTGAAGGGGACTCCCGCTACGAGCAGTACTTC.

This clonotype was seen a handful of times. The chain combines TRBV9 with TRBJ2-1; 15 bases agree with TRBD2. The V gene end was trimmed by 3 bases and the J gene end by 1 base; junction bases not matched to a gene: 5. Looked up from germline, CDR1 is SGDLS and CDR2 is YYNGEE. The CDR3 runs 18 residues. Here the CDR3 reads CASSEWTSGRVSYNEQFF. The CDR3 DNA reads TGTGCCAGCAGCGAGTGGACTAGCGGGAGGGTGTCCTACAATGAGCAGTTCTTC.

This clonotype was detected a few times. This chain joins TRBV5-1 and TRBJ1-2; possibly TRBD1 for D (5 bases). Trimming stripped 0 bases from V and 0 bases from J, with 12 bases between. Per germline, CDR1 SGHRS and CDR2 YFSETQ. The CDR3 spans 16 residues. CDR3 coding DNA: TGCGCCAGCAGCTTGGCCGGAAGGGGTACTAACTATGGCTACACCTTC. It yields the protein CASSLAGRGTNYGYTF. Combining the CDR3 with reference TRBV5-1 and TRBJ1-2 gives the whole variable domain KAGVTQTPRYLIKTRGQQVTLSCSPISGHRSVSWYQQTPGQGLQFLFEYFSETQRNKGNFPGRFSGRQFSNSRSEMNVSTLELGDSALYLCASSLAGRGTNYGYTFGSGTRLTVV.

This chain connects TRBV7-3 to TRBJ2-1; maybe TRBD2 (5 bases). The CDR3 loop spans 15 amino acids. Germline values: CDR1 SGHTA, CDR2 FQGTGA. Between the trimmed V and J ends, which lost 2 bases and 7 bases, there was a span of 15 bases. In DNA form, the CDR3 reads TGTGCCAGCAGCTTAGAGGGTTATCTGATTAATGAGCAGTTCTTC. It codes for CASSLEGYLINEQFF.

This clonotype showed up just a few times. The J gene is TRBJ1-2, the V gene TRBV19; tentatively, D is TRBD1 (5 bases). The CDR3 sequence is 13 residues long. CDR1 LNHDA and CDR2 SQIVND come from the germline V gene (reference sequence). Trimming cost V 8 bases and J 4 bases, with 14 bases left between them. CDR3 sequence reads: CASDGGDPYGYTF. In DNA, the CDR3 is TGTGCCAGTGATGGGGGGGACCCCTATGGCTACACCTTC. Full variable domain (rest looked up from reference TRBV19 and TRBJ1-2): DGGITQSPKYLFRKEGQNVTLSCEQNLNHDAMYWYRQDPGQGLRLIYYSQIVNDFQKGDIAEGYSVSREKKESFPLTVTSAQKNPTAFYLCASDGGDPYGYTFGSGTRLTVV.

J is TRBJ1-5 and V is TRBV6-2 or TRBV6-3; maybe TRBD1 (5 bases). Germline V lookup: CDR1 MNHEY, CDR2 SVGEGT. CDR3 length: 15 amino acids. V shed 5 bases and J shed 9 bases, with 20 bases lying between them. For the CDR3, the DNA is TGTGCCAGCAGTCCCGCGGGGGAGGGCCAGATGCCCCAGCATTTT. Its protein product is CASSPAGEGQMPQHF.

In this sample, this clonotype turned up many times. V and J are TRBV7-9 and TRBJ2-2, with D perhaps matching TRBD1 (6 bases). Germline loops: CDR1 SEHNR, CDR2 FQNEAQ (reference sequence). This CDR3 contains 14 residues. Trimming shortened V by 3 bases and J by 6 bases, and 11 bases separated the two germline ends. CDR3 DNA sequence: TGTGCCAGCAGCTTGAGGGGGTCGTCCGGGGAGCTGTTTTTT. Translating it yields CASSLRGSSGELFF.

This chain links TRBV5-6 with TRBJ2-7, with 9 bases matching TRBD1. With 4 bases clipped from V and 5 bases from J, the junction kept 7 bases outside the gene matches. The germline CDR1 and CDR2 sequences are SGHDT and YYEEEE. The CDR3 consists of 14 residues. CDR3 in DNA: TGTGCCAGCAGCAATCCGGGACAGGGTAACGAGCAGTACGTC. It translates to CASSNPGQGNEQYV.

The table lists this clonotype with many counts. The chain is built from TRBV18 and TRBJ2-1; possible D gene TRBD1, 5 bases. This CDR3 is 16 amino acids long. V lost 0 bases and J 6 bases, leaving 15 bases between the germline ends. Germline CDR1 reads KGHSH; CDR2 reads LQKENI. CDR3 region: CASSPPLRGTGNEQFF. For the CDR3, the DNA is TGTGCCAGCTCACCACCGTTAAGGGGTACAGGCAATGAGCAGTTCTTC.

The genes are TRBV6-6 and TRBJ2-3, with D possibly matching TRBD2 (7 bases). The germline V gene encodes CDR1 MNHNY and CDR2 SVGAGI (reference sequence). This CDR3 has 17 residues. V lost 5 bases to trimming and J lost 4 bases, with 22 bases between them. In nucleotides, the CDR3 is TGTGCCAGCAGTAGACTTTCGGGGGGCCAGACCGCAGATACGCAGTATTTT. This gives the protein CASSRLSGGQTADTQYF.

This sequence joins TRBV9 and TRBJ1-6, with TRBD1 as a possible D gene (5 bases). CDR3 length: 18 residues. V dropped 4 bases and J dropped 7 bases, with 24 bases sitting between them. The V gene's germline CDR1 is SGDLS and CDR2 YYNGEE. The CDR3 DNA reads TGTGCCAGCAGCAGACTTTCTTTTCCTAGAGACAGCAATTCACCCCTCCACTTT. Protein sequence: CASSRLSFPRDSNSPLHF.

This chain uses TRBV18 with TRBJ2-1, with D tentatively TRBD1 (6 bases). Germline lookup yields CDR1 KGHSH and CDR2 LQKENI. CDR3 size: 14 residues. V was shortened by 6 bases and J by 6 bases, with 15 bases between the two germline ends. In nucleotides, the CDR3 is TGTGCCAGCTCGGGGGCCGGGGTAGGCAATGAGCAGTTCTTC. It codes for CASSGAGVGNEQFF.

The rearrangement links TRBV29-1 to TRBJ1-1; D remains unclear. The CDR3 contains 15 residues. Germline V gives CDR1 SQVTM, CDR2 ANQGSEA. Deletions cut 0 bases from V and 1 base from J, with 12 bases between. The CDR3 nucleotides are TGCAGCGTTGAAGATCGCTGGACGGAGAACACTGAAGCTTTCTTT. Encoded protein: CSVEDRWTENTEAFF.

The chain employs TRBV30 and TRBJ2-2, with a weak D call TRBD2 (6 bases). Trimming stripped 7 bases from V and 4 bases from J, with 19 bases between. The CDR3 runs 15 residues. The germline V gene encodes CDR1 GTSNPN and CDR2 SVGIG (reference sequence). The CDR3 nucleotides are TGTGCCTCCCTGGGGCGGGGCCTAACCACCGGGGAGCTGTTTTTT. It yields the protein CASLGRGLTTGELFF.

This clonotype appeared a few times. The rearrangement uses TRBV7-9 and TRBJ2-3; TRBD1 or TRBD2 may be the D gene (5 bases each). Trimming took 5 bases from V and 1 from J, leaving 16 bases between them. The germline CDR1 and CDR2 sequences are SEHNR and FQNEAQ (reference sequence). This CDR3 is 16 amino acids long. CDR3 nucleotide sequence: TGTGCCAGCAGCCCCCTGGGGCTAGCCCGCACAGATACGCAGTATTTT. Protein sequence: CASSPLGLARTDTQYF. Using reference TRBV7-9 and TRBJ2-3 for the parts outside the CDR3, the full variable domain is DTGVSQNPRHKITKRGQNVTFRCDPISEHNRLYWYRQTLGQGPEFLTYFQNEAQLEKSRLLSDRFSAERPKGSFSTLEIQRTEQGDSAMYLCASSPLGLARTDTQYFGPGTRLTVL.